This TCR beta chain came from a study of shared clonotypes between healthy human individuals (dated by TCRdb to the early 2020s). Notes on the research overall: A few men and a couple of women, aged 18 to 49 years, made up the cohort. The study deeply sequenced blood TCR repertoires of roughly five healthy adults to estimate repertoire size and the extent of clonotype sharing between individuals. Different laboratories and diverse techniques were used to prepare libraries and sequence TCR repertoires, to increase sequencing depth and limit assay-specific biases. Each donor's leukapheresis produced roughly between about 0.8 and 10 billion PBMCs. The research as a whole found: The small number of donors limited the genetic and exposure-history diversity represented. Sampling was restricted to blood, and TCR repertoires in tissue are likely to differ from TCR repertoires in blood. Based on pairwise subsampling, the degree of clonotype sharing among donors was expected to be affected by sequencing depth.

From cysteine to phenylalanine, the CDR3 is 15 amino acids long. Only CDR3 DNA is held: 45 bases, read in frame from base 1. The germline V gene (reference sequence) sets CDR1 to LNHNV and CDR2 to YYDKDF. The V and J ends are trimmed by 0 bases and 9 bases, leaving 15 bases between them. Donors were healthy HIV-negative adults with no recently reported acute infections or vaccinations. Only Caucasian adults living in Nashville, Tennessee, USA were represented among the donors. In the unsorted samples, 85 million to 100 million PBMCs were counted, and genomic DNA was extracted using the QIAamp DNA Blood Mini kit. After blood collection by leukapheresis, PBMCs were isolated using Ficoll-Histopaque density gradient centrifugation and then cryopreserved in the vapor phase of liquid nitrogen. This clone appeared a few times. Its recognized antigen is unknown. There are no base qualities to consult, and no much larger clone falls within one base.

Using the deep immunoSEQ assay, TCR CDR3 regions were amplified from genomic DNA by multiplex PCR. Genomic DNA extracted from each cell subset was distributed evenly over all wells of several immunoSEQ 96-well plates, and each plate served as one replicate. For unsorted PBMC, each replicate PCR was loaded with approximately 320 ng genomic DNA, equivalent to 25,000 to 35,000 T cell genomes. Ten immunoSEQ deep assay plates were used to sequence unsorted PBMC genomic DNA. Purified libraries were measured with a Qubit 3.0 fluorometer, size-checked on a Bioanalyzer 2100, and measured again with the KAPA Library Quantification kit. Every immunoSEQ 96-well plate was sequenced on a separate single-read 150-cycle Illumina NextSeq 550 flow cell. In the source study's methods: Because the immunoSEQ output included only junctional sequences and no quality scores, the filtering could not be the same as the filtering used for full-length reads. Sequences were annotated with PyIR, a Python wrapper for IgBLAST v1.9, using IMGT germline references to assign V/J genes and CDR3. Reads with weak V/J assignments (E-value above 1e-6), missing CDR3, stop codons, out-of-frame junctions, or ambiguous translated residues were removed. V3J clonotypes were defined as sequences sharing an identical inferred V gene, J gene, and CDR3 amino acid sequence. The percentage overlap between two repertoires was calculated by dividing the number of shared unique clonotypes by the size of the smaller repertoire. Three approaches were used to assess repertoire richness: RTK rarefaction, the Chao1 estimator, and Recon v2.1 estimates of unobserved clonotypes. TCRdb's version of the immuneACCESS table is confined to in-frame rearrangements and falls short of the full clone set. An unresolved V gene accounts for under half of the shortfall where checked; the remainder is of unknown origin. That table furnishes V, J and clone size, whereas the DNA furnished D and trimming. This sample comprises about 600,000 clones, roughly 72% of them detected only once. Clones ranked in the top ten supply around 13% of the sample.

This TCR derives from a woman in her 40s in good health. Some clones in this sample may be carry-over from other donors' samples. Specimen: PBMCs. This sequence uses TRBV15 and TRBJ2-1, with the D segment identity uncertain. The DNA is TGTGCCACCAGCAGAGATCACATGAATGCGTTTGAGCAGTTCTTC. This translates into CATSRDHMNAFEQFF.